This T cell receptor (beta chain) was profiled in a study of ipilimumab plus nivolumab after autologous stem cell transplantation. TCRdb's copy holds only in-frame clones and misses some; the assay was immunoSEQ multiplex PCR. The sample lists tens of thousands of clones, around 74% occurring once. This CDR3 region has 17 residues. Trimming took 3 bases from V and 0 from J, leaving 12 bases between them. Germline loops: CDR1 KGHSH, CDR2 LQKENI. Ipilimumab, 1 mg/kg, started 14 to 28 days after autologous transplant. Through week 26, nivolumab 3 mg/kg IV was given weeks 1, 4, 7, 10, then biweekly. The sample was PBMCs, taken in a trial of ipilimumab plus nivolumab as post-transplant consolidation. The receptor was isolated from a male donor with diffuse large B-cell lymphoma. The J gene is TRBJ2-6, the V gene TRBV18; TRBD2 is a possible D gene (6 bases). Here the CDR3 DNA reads TGTGCCAGCTCACCCGTTGCGGGGAGCTCTGGGGCCAACGTCCTGACTTTC. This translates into CASSPVAGSSGANVLTF.